The present entry profiles one TCR beta chain with its context. Its antigen is not identified. These data originate in a study of cytomegalovirus exposure and HLA in healthy donors. Looking at the study overall: Previous work identified 117 million unique TCR beta sequences from about 179 million T cells.

The primer mix had 60 Vbeta and 13 Jbeta primers. Methods used by the authors: Counted up in a later analysis, unique TCR beta chains came to about 80 million, with roughly 11 million shared. The data were produced by immunoSEQ multiplex PCR, yet TCRdb's version contains in-frame clones alone and is incomplete. The D gene and trimming were derived from the DNA, and the V and J assignments and clone size from that table. The sample holds approximately 170,000 clones; 65% to 70% are singletons and the top ten take 4.5%. Study observations and caveats: Analysis was carried out at a later point, and it linked a missense DCLRE1C variant to TCR beta V- and J-gene trimming. Clonal expansion, a later analysis showed, was greater in HLA-associated TCR beta chains than in equally common others.

Sample: PBMCs. The clonotype was recovered from a woman in her late teens or twenties in good health and CMV-seropositive.

The CDR3: CASSHPTGLGTEAFF. As DNA, the CDR3 is TGCGCCAGCAGCCACCCGACAGGGCTCGGGACTGAAGCTTTCTTT. This chain uses TRBV4-1 with TRBJ1-1; the match to TRBD1 covers 7 bases. CDR3 length equals 15 residues. J lost 5 bases, V lost 3 bases, and 9 bases had no gene match. Germline lookup yields CDR1 MGHRA and CDR2 YSYEKL.